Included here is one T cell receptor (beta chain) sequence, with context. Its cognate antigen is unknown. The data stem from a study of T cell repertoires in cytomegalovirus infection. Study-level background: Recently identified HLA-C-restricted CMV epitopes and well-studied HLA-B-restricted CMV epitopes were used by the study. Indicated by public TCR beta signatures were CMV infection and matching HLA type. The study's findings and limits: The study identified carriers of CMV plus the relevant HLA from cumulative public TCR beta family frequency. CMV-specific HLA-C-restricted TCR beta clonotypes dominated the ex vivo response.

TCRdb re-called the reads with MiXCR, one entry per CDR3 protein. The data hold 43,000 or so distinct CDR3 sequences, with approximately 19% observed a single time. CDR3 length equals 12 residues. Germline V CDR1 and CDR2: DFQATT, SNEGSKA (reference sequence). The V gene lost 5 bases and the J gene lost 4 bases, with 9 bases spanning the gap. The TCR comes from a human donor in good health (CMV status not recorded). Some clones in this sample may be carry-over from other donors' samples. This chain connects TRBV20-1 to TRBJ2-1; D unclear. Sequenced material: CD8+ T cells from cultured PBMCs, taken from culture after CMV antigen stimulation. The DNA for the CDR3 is TGCAGTGCTCGCCCGGGTTACAATGAGCAGTTCTTC. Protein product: CSARPGYNEQFF.